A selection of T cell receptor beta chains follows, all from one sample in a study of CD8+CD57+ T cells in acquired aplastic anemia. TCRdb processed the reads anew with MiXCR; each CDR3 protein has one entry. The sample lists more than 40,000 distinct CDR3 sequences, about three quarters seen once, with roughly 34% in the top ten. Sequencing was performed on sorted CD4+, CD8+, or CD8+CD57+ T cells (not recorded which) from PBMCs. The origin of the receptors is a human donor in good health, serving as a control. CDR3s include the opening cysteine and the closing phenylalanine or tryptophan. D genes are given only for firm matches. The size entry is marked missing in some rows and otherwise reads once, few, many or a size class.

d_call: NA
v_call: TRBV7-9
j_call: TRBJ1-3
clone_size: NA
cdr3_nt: TGTGCCAGCAGCTTGAGCTCTGGAAACACCATATATTTT
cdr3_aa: CASSLSSGNTIYF

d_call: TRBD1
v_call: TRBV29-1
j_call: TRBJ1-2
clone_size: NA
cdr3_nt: TGCAGCGTTGGGTCCTCCTTGACAGGGAACTATGGCTACACCTTC
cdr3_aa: CSVGSSLTGNYGYTF

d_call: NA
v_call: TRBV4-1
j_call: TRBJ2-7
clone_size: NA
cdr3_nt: TGCGCCAGCAGCCAAACAGGTTCAGCCTACGAGCAGTACTTC
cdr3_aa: CASSQTGSAYEQYF

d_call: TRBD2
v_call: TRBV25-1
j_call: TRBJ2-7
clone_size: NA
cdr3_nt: TGTGCCAGCAGTGCGATGGCGGGGGGCTACGAGCAGTACTTC
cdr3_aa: CASSAMAGGYEQYF

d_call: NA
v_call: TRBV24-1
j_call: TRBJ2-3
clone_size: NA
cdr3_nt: TGTGCCACCAGTGATGCACTAGTCGCTACAGATACGCAGTATTTT
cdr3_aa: CATSDALVATDTQYF

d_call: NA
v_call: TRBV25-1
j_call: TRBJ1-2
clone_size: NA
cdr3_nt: TGTGCCAGCAGTGATGAGTACGACACGCTCCATGGCCACACCTTC
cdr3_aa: CASSDEYDTLHGHTF

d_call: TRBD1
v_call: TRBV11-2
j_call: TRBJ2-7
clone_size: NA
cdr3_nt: TGTGCCAGCAGCTCGGGACAGGGGGCCCACGAGCAGTACTTC
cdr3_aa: CASSSGQGAHEQYF

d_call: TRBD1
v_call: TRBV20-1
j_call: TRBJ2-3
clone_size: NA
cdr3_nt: TGCAGTGCTAGAACCGATGACAGGGTGACAGATACGCAGTATTTT
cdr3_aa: CSARTDDRVTDTQYF

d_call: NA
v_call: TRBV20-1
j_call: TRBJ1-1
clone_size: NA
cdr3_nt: TGCAGTGCTAGAGATGAAGGGCAAGCTTTCTTT
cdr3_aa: CSARDEGQAFF

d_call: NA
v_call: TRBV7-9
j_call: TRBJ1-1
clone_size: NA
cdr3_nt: TGTGCCAGCAGCTCCGGGACACAAGAAGCTTTCTTT
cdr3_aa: CASSSGTQEAFF

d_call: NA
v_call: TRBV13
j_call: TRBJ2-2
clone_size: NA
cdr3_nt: TGTGCCAGCAGCCCCCAAGGGACCGGGGAGCTGTTTTTT
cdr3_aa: CASSPQGTGELFF

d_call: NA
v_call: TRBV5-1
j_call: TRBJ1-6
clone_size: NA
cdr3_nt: TGCGCCAGCAGTGGGGATACAGGGATCAATTCACCCCTCCACTTT
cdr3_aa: CASSGDTGINSPLHF

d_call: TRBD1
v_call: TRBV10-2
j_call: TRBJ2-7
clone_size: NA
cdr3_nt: TGCGCCAGCCAGGGGGACAGATCCTACGAGCAGTACTTC
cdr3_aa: CASQGDRSYEQYF

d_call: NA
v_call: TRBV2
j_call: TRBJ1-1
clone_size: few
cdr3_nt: TGTGCCAGCAGTATAGAGGTGGGACGGAACACTGAAGCTTTCTTT
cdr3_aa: CASSIEVGRNTEAFF

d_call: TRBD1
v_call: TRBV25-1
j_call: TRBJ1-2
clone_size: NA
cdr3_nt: TGTGCCAGCAGCTGGGGACAGTCTCTAGGCTACACCTTC
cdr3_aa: CASSWGQSLGYTF

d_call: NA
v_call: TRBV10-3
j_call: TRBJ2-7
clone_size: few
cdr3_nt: TGTGCCATCAGTGATGCAGGGAGCTCCTACGAGCAGTACTTC
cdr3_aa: CAISDAGSSYEQYF

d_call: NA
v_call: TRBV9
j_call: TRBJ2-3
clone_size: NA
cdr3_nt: TGTGCCAGCAGCGTAAAGGGAGGTGGAGATACGCAGTATTTT
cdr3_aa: CASSVKGGGDTQYF

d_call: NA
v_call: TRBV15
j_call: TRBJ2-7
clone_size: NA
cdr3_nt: TGTGCCACCAGCAGTGAAACGCGTTACGAGCAGTACTTC
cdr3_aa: CATSSETRYEQYF

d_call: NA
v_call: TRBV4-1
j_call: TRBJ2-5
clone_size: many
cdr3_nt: TGCGCCAGCAGCCAAGATCCAAGGGGCGCGGTTCAAGAGACCCAGTACTTC
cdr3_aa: CASSQDPRGAVQETQYF

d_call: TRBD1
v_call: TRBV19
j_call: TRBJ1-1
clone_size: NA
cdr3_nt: TGTGCCAGTAGTACCCAGGGGGGAGCGGGCACTGAAGCTTTCTTT
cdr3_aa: CASSTQGGAGTEAFF

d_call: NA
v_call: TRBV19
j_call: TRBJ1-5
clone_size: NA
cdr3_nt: TGTGCCAGTAGTATCGTGGGGCTATCGTCAGAGCCCCAGCATTTT
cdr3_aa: CASSIVGLSSEPQHF

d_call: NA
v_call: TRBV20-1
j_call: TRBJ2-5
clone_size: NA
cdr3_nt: TGCAGTGCTAGAGGGGTCGAGACCCAGTACTTC
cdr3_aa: CSARGVETQYF

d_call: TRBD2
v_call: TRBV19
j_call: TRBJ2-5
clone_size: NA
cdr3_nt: TGTGCCAGTAACGAACTAGCGGGAGAGACCCAGTACTTC
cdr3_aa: CASNELAGETQYF

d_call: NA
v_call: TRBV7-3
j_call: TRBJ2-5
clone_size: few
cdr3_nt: TGTGCCAGCAGCGAGCGGATACAAGAGACCCAGTACTTC
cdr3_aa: CASSERIQETQYF